Listed here is a single T cell receptor beta chain. What it recognizes is unknown. The PCR used 60 Vbeta and 13 Jbeta primers. Sequencing was performed with immunoSEQ multiplex PCR; in TCRdb, only in-frame clones are kept and a portion is missing. The sample holds about 130,000 clones, more than 65% seen once. Germline CDR1 is SGDLS and CDR2 is YYNGEE. V lost 4 bases to trimming and J lost 4 bases, with 20 bases between them. The CDR3 spans 16 residues. This sample was included in a study of cytomegalovirus exposure and HLA in healthy donors. General observations from the study: A reported reduction in N-insertions relative to the 666-donor mean was seen in an Asian-associated ancestry cluster in a later analysis. Specificity of a few CMV-associated chains for CMV antigens was verified in vitro. Earlier analysis looked at TCR beta V segments, and most were productive about 87% or about 30% of the time.

The sample consisted of PBMCs. This receptor was obtained from a young man in good health and CMV-seropositive. J is TRBJ1-2 and V is TRBV9, with D unclear. The CDR3 protein is CASSPREGAKFYGYTF. The CDR3 region has the DNA TGTGCCAGCAGCCCCCGGGAGGGAGCCAAGTTCTATGGCTACACCTTC.